The sequence of this T cell receptor beta chain was determined in a study of T-cell reconstitution after alpha-beta-depleted transplantation in children. The germline V gene encodes CDR1 LNHNV and CDR2 YYDKDF (reference sequence). Trimming stripped 4 bases from V and 4 bases from J, with 9 bases between. The CDR3 sequence is 13 residues long. Unique molecular identifiers were incorporated when the TCRbeta library was constructed. Via MiXCR, TCRdb re-called the PCR reads, giving one row per CDR3 protein. Of about 370,000 distinct CDR3 sequences listed, 20% are singletons. Sequenced material: PBMCs from the stem cell graft donor, taken from the stem cell graft. The receptor was derived from a human donor who donated a stem cell graft to a child with acute myeloid leukemia. The chain joins TRBV15 to TRBJ2-3; no reliable D call. The CDR3 coding sequence is TGTGCCACCAGCACCTCTCGCGCAGATACGCAGTATTTT. It translates to CATSTSRADTQYF.